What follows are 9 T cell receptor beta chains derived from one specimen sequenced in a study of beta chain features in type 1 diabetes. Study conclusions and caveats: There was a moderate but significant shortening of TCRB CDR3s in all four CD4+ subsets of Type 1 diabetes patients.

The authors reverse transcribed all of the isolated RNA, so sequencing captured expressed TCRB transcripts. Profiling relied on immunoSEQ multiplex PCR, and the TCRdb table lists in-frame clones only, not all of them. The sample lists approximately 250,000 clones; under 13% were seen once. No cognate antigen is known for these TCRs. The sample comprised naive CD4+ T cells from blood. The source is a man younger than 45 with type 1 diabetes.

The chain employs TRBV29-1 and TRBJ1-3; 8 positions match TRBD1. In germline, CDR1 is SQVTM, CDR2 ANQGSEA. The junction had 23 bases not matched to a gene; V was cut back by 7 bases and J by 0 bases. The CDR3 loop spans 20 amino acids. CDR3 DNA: TGCAGCGAGTTGCCGCCGGGCCGGACAGGGTCCGGCTCCTCTGGAAACACCATATATTTT. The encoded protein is CSELPPGRTGSGSSGNTIYF.

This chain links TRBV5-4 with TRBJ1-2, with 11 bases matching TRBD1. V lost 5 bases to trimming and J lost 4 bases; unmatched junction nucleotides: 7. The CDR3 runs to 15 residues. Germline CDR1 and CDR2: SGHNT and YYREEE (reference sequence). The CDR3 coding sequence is TGTGCCAGCAGTTCGAGGACAGGGGGCGCCTATGGCTACACCTTC. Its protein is CASSSRTGGAYGYTF.

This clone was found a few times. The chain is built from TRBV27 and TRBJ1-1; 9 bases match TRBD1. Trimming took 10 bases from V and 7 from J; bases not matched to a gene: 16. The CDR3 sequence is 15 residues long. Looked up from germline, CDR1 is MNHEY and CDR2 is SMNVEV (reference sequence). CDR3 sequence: CATIEWRAGQGEAFF. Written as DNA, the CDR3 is TGTGCCACCATCGAATGGCGGGCGGGACAGGGTGAAGCTTTCTTT.

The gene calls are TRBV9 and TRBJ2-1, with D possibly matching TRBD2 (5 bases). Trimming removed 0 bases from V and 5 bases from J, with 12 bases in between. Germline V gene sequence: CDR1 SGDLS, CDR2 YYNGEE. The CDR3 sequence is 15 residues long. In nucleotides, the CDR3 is TGTGCCAGCAGCGTAGGGCCGACTATTGACAATGAGCAGTTCTTC. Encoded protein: CASSVGPTIDNEQFF. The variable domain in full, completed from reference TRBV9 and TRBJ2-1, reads DSGVTQTPKHLITATGQRVTLRCSPRSGDLSVYWYQQSLDQGLQFLIQYYNGEERAKGNILERFSAQQFPDLHSELNLSSLELGDSALYFCASSVGPTIDNEQFFGPGTRLTVL.

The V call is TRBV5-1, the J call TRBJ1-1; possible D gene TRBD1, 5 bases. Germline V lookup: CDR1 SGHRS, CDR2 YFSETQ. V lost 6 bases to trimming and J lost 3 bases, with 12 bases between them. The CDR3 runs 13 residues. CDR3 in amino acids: CASTRVGDTEAFF. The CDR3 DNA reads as TGCGCCAGCACCAGGGTAGGGGACACTGAAGCTTTCTTT.

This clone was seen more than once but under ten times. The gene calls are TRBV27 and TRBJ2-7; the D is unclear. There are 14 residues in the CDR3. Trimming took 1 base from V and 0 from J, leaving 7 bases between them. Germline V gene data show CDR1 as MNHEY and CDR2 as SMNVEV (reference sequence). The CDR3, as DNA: TGTGCCAGCAGTTTATTCGACAACTCCTACGAGCAGTACTTC. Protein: CASSLFDNSYEQYF.

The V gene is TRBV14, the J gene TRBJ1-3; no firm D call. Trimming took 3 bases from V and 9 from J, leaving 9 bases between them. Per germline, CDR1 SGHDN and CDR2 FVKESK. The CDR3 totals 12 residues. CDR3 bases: TGTGCCAGCAGCCAGGGAGTTCTCACCATATATTTT. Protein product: CASSQGVLTIYF.

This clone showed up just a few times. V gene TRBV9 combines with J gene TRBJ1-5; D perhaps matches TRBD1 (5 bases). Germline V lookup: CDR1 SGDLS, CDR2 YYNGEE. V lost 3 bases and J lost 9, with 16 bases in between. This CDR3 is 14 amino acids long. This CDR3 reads CASSAQGSIMPQHF. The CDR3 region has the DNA TGTGCCAGCAGCGCCCAGGGATCCATCATGCCCCAGCATTTT.

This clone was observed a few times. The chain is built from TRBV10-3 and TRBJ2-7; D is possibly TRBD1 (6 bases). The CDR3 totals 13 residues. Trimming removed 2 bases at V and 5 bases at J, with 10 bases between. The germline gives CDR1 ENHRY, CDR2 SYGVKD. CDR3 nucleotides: TGTGCCATCAGTGAGAGACGGACAGACGAGCAGTACTTC. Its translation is CAISERRTDEQYF.